Listed below are T cell receptor beta chains from one sample, sequenced in a study of CD8+ T cells in alopecia areata. TCRdb keeps only in-frame clones here, not all; method: immunoSEQ multiplex PCR. The sample lists under 350,000 clones; 55% to 70% were seen once. The specimen comprised CD4+ T cells sorted from blood, sampled at week 24, from a patient treated with tofacitinib. These receptors all come from a human donor with alopecia areata. CDR3s include the opening cysteine and the closing phenylalanine or tryptophan. A D gene is named only where the DNA matches it firmly.

v_call | d_call | cdr3_aa
TRBV29-1 | . | CSATQWAGETQYF
TRBV9 | TRBD1 | CASSVVGSSRTGGYTF
TRBV28 | . | CASSLLPSVDYGYTF
TRBV5-1 | TRBD2 | CASSLPSGGFADTQYF
TRBV4-2 | TRBD2 | CASSQDPRRTSGGSTDTQYF
TRBV7-9 | TRBD1 | CASSVRGRNTEAFF
TRBV5-6 | TRBD1 | CASSLTGQGYGYTF
TRBV6-6 | . | CASSYSGVGQPQHF
TRBV27 | . | CASSQSRDPVYGYTF
TRBV30 | . | CAWSPNYNEQFF
TRBV6-5 | TRBD1 | CASSYGDRGNSPLHF
TRBV29-1 | TRBD1 | CSVDDRDTEAFF
TRBV2 | . | CARGQGSSYEQYF
TRBV7-2 | TRBD1 | CASSLTGTGEQFF
TRBV14 | TRBD1 | CASSQDLPGQGGDTEAFF
TRBV29-1 | . | CSVIRDYTIQYF
TRBV30 | . | CAWSVSGISSYNEQFF
TRBV7-9 | . | CASSFGADTQYF
TRBV25-1 | . | CASSDLRGPGELFF
TRBV30 | . | CAWNGNFYGYTF
TRBV6-6 | . | CASSYGGSLVAGELFF
TRBV5-1 | . | CASRSDTDQPQHF
TRBV6-1 | TRBD2 | CASRRTRSETQYF
TRBV7-2 | TRBD1 | CASSTTGFYGYTF
TRBV27 | . | CASSSSRGPEQYF
TRBV7-2 | TRBD1 | CASSLGYRGQGKLFF
TRBV5-1 | . | CASSLDATTGANVLTF
TRBV30 | TRBD1 | CAWNRGRGRSPLHF
TRBV30 | TRBD1 | CAWSRGGTGAGNTIYF
TRBV7-6 | . | CASSLGDGTQYF